This T cell receptor (beta chain) was found in a study of OX40 agonist ivuxolimab in advanced cancers. The length of the CDR3 is 11 residues. Germline values: CDR1 SQVTM, CDR2 ANQGSEA. Trimming left V 6 bases short and J 10 bases short, with 15 bases between. Assay used: immunoSEQ multiplex PCR; TCRdb lists only in-frame clones, some missing. The data contain over 5,500 clones, over 90% of them singletons. The sample here was CD4+ or CD8+ T cells sorted from blood, taken in a trial of the OX40 agonist ivuxolimab. The V and J genes are TRBV29-1 and TRBJ1-1, with a weak D call TRBD1 (6 bases). The TCR was taken from an adult with an advanced solid tumor such as melanoma, head and neck, liver or kidney cancer. This CDR3 is CSVVGAPVAFF. DNA for the CDR3: TGCAGCGTGGTGGGGGCTCCTGTAGCTTTCTTT.